This entry describes one TCR beta chain. This specimen belongs to a study of blood T cells in healthy people across ages. The CDR3 extends over 12 amino acids. CDR1 is DFQATT, CDR2 SNEGSKA, per germline (reference sequence). Through a sample-barcoded 5' primer and a J-beta primer mix, a second PCR was run for 7 to 11 cycles. TCRdb redid the calling of the 5' RACE reads with MiXCR, one entry per CDR3 protein. This table has some 670,000 distinct CDR3 sequences, roughly half appearing once. The gene calls are TRBV20-1 and TRBJ2-4; D perhaps matches TRBD2 (7 bases). The DNA matches TRBJ2-5 better at its end, which makes the J call doubtful. The specimen sequenced was blood. The source of this sequence is a woman of 80 years or more in good health. CDR3 region: CSATGGRETQYF. CDR3 sequence (DNA): TGCAGTGCTACGGGGGGCCGGGAGACCCAGTACTTC.